Following are 13 T cell receptor beta chains from one sample sequenced in a study of T-cell memory formation after mild COVID-19. TCRdb independently ran MiXCR on the 5' RACE reads; one entry per CDR3 protein. The sample has roughly 310,000 distinct CDR3 sequences, about a sixth seen once. What was sequenced was PBMCs or a T cell subset sorted from them (not recorded which). The receptors here all came from a man aged 18 to 35 who had mild COVID-19 (a few samples of this study predate the infection). Cell type and time point are not known.

This clonotype was seen more than once but under ten times. This chain connects TRBV7-2 to TRBJ1-1, with D possibly matching TRBD1 (5 bases). This CDR3 is built from 14 residues. Germline V lookup: CDR1 SGHTA, CDR2 FQGNSA. V was shortened by 5 bases and J by 1 base, with 11 bases between the two germline ends. CDR3 nucleotide sequence: TGTGCCAGCAGCCCAGGACACAAGAACACTGAAGCTTTCTTT. Encoded protein: CASSPGHKNTEAFF.

This clonotype was observed a handful of times. This chain joins TRBV7-8 and TRBJ2-5; 7 positions match TRBD1. Germline V CDR1 and CDR2: SGHVS, FQNEAQ. Trimming removed 0 bases from V and 4 bases from J; junction bases left unmatched: 8. The CDR3 has 16 residues. The CDR3 sequence is CASSLAPGGELETQYF. CDR3 DNA sequence: TGTGCCAGCAGCTTAGCGCCAGGGGGAGAGTTAGAGACCCAGTACTTC.

This clonotype was recorded many times. The V call is TRBV19, the J call TRBJ2-5; TRBD1 matches 7 bases. There are 16 residues in the CDR3. The germline gives CDR1 LNHDA, CDR2 SQIVND (reference sequence). V shed 1 base and J 4 bases; nucleotides not matched to a gene: 9. The CDR3 bases are TGTGCCAGTAGTATAGGCGCAGGGGGTCATATAGAGACCCAGTACTTC. As protein: CASSIGAGGHIETQYF.

V is TRBV20-1 and J is TRBJ2-7; TRBD2 agrees at 8 bases. V lost 5 bases and J lost 0; bases outside the gene matches: 6. Germline V gives CDR1 DFQATT, CDR2 SNEGSKA (reference sequence). CDR3 length: 14 amino acids. The DNA for the CDR3 is TGCAGTGCTTTAAGCGGGGGAAGCTCCTACGAGCAGTACGTC. It codes for CSALSGGSSYEQYV.

In this sample, this clonotype turned up a few times. The rearrangement uses TRBV2 and TRBJ1-1; TRBD1 aligns across 7 bases. The CDR3 is 11 residues long. V shed 7 bases, J shed 7 bases, and the junction held 3 bases outside the gene matches. CDR1 is SNHLY and CDR2 is FYNNEI in the germline V gene. CDR3 sequence reads: CASIQGGEAFF. The CDR3, as DNA: TGTGCCAGCATTCAGGGGGGTGAAGCTTTCTTT.

The chain recombines TRBV12-5 with TRBJ2-2; TRBD2 agrees at 7 bases. This CDR3 comprises 13 residues. Looked up from germline, CDR1 is LGHNT and CDR2 is FRNRAP. With V trimmed by 2 bases and J by 7 bases, 1 base remained unmatched. CDR3 bases: TGTGCTAGTGGTTTGCGGGGGGACGGGGAGCTGTTTTTT. Protein product: CASGLRGDGELFF.

The rearrangement uses TRBV5-1 and TRBJ2-7; no firm D call. V was cut by 0 bases and J by 0 bases, with 10 bases left in between. In germline, CDR1 is SGHRS, CDR2 YFSETQ. CDR3 length: 15 residues. The DNA for the CDR3 is TGCGCCAGCAGCTTGGGCCCACCCAGCTCCTACGAGCAGTACGTC. Translated: CASSLGPPSSYEQYV.

This clonotype was counted a few times. The gene calls are TRBV20-1 and TRBJ1-6; TRBD1 agrees at 9 bases. Germline CDR1 reads DFQATT; CDR2 reads SNEGSKA (reference sequence). The trim removed 6 bases at V and 10 bases at J, leaving 7 bases unmatched. There are 13 residues in the CDR3. The CDR3 bases are TGCAGTGCGACCGGGACAGGGTGGTCACCCCTCCACTTT. Its protein product is CSATGTGWSPLHF.

This clonotype appeared a few times. The rearrangement joins TRBV5-1 to TRBJ1-1, with TRBD1 identical over 7 bases. The CDR3 length is 14 residues. Germline V gene lookup returns CDR1 SGHRS and CDR2 YFSETQ. V shed 2 bases and J 11 bases; nucleotides not matched to a gene: 12. The CDR3 protein is CASSLGQAETVAFF. Here the CDR3 DNA reads TGCGCCAGCAGCTTAGGACAGGCTGAGACGGTCGCTTTCTTT. Together with reference TRBV5-1 and TRBJ1-1, the CDR3 gives the full variable domain: KAGVTQTPRYLIKTRGQQVTLSCSPISGHRSVSWYQQTPGQGLQFLFEYFSETQRNKGNFPGRFSGRQFSNSRSEMNVSTLELGDSALYLCASSLGQAETVAFFGQGTRLTVV.

This clonotype was picked up a small number of times. The V and J genes are TRBV29-1 and TRBJ1-3; 8 bases align to TRBD1. CDR3 size: 12 residues. J gave up 3 bases and V 7 bases, and 2 bases lay outside the gene matches. Germline CDR1 and CDR2: SQVTM and ANQGSEA. The CDR3 here is CSAGQGGNTIYF. The DNA of the CDR3 is TGCAGCGCTGGACAGGGTGGAAACACCATATATTTT.

This rearrangement joins TRBV18 to TRBJ1-2; no clear D. Trimming removed 5 bases at V and 2 bases at J, with 12 bases between. The germline V gene encodes CDR1 KGHSH and CDR2 LQKENI. The CDR3 spans 14 residues. The CDR3 here is CASSIPWVNYGYTF. The CDR3 DNA follows: TGTGCCAGCTCAATCCCTTGGGTGAACTATGGCTACACCTTC.

The chain carries TRBV29-1 and TRBJ2-3, with D possibly TRBD2 on 7 matching bases. The V gene's germline CDR1 is SQVTM and CDR2 ANQGSEA. Trimming removed 2 bases at V and 1 base at J, with 10 bases between. CDR3 size: 14 residues. The CDR3 loop is CSVERGGGTDTQYF. CDR3 bases: TGCAGCGTTGAAAGGGGGGGAGGCACAGATACGCAGTATTTT.

Ten or more counts support this clonotype. The chain uses TRBV5-1 and TRBJ2-1; a weak D match, TRBD2 (7 bases). CDR1 and CDR2 from the germline V gene are SGHRS and YFSETQ. Trimming took 4 bases from V and 9 from J, leaving 20 bases between them. There are 15 residues in the CDR3. Written as DNA, the CDR3 is TGCGCCAGCAGCCCCGGACAGTGGGGGGGTGGTGAGCAGTTCTTC. Translated, it gives CASSPGQWGGGEQFF.